The present entry profiles one T cell receptor (beta chain) with its context. This clonotype has at least ten counts. Its antigen is currently not known. No base quality information exists; no much larger clone differs at one position. Ends trimmed: V by 3 bases, J by 7 bases; bases unmatched to a gene: 3. Sequences MGHRA (CDR1) and YSYEKL (CDR2) are obtained from the germline V gene. The CDR3, from cysteine to phenylalanine, totals 13 residues. CDR3 DNA only is kept here, 39 bases in frame from base 1. The sample comes from a study of T cells in Graves' hyperthyroidism and ophthalmopathy (dated by TCRdb to 2018 to 2020). Regarding the research as a whole: Peripheral blood was collected at initial diagnosis, before any treatment. TCR V-J signatures able to tell the groups apart were searched for in a discovery cohort of 100 patients, of whom over 40 had Graves' ophthalmopathy and more than 55 had stable Graves' hyperthyroidism. Prospective prediction of ophthalmopathy was tested in an independent validation cohort consisting of 18 hyperthyroidism patients and 15 to 17 patients who later progressed to ophthalmopathy. The 85 to 100 discovery patients were randomly split 7:3 into training and test sets. Thyroid tissue and blood T-cell repertoires from roughly 6 Graves' hyperthyroidism patients were also compared in the study. Once sampling was done, hyperthyroidism patients were given methimazole at a starting dose of 30 mg daily, whereas ophthalmopathy patients were given high-dose intravenous methylprednisolone. The paper describes TCR Vbeta CDR3 sequencing of 135 peripheral blood samples, made up of 43 ophthalmopathy patients, roughly 75 hyperthyroidism patients and 17 progressor patients. The investigation overall reported the following: Ophthalmopathy was separated from stable hyperthyroidism by a 13 V-J signature model, with approximately 85% sensitivity and about 81% specificity obtained in cross-validation and 80%/75% obtained in testing. Sample size was not statistically predetermined, and blinding of investigators to group allocation was not performed. During validation, the model predicted progression to ophthalmopathy a median of around 6 months ahead of onset, with roughly 65% sensitivity and around 73% specificity. Most expanded thyroid clonotypes (frequency above 0.001) were also found in blood, which suggests that blood repertoires may mirror thyroid immune responses.

Stable Graves' hyperthyroidism was defined as the absence of progression to ophthalmopathy over 18 months of follow-up. Hyperthyroidism patients were newly diagnosed, with disease duration under 2 months, and aged 18 to 65 years. The study excluded patients with uncontrolled infections, other autoimmune diseases, pregnancy or lactation. Diagnoses relied on clinical symptoms, serum thyroxine and TRAb, thyroid ultrasound and orbital computed tomography. PBMCs were separated from roughly 10 ml of fresh peripheral blood using Ficoll-Paque density gradient centrifugation. Total RNA was extracted with Trizol reagent, and quality was checked on an Agilent 2100 Bioanalyzer. The TCR beta CDR3 regions were amplified from RNA transcripts. The first round of RT-PCR for the TCR CDR3 was performed with the HTBI primer set and the Qiagen OneStep RT-PCR kit. Libraries were constructed in a second round of multiplex PCR, after which size selection and purification were carried out. Sequencing of the libraries was done on an Illumina HiSeq2000 using paired-end 100 bp reads. On the study's bioinformatics: SOAPnuke was used to process the raw data, removing reads that contained adapters or uncalled bases, had a mean Phred below 15, or lacked an exact match to the constant primer or identifier. COPE v1.2.5 was used to merge the high-quality paired reads, and each unique nucleotide sequence was defined as a clonotype. MiTCR v1.1 was used to align clonotypes to the IMGT TRBV, TRBD and TRBJ reference segments. Analysis was restricted to V-J combinations with a frequency above 0.0001, which covered about 99% of repertoires. A TCS score was defined as the ratio of F50 (clonal expansion) to E x V (chaos), with BLOSUM62-based TCRdist applied between CDR3 peptides within each V-J. Welch's t-statistics and random forest reduced fewer than 550 V-J features to 10 to 15, which were used in a naive Bayes classifier (R e1071). In TCRdb, the public reads were trimmed at Q25 with fastp and aligned with MiXCR, with productive beta chains retained. CDR3 protein duplicates are merged, each entry listing the most common genes and DNA. The V and J calls were determined by TCRdb, not by the authors. The sample profile shows about 560,000 distinct CDR3 sequences; about a sixth of them were found once. The top ten constitute about 17% of the sample.

The sequenced sample was blood. Recombination joined TRBV4-1 with TRBJ2-4, with 7 junctional bases fitting TRBD1. The receptor comes from a woman in her late teens or twenties with Graves' hyperthyroidism. The CDR3 region reads CASSQDRPNIQYF. The nucleotides are TGCGCCAGCAGCCAGGACAGGCCTAACATTCAGTACTTC.